Presented here are 18 T cell receptor beta chains from one specimen sequenced in a study of CXCR3-negative and CXCR3-positive naive CD8 T cells. In preparing the TRB cDNA libraries, 5' RACE with UMI labels was used. TCRdb derives one entry per CDR3 protein from the 5' RACE reads, leaving out DNA. This sample's table reports 8,800 or so distinct CDR3 sequences. The sample comprised naive CXCR3- CD8+ T cells from blood. Subset defined: CD45RO-CCR7+CD27+CD95- naive CD8+ T cells lacking CXCR3 (TNR3-). The receptors derive from a human donor in good health. Some clones in this sample may be carry-over from other donors' samples.

The chain couples TRBV29-1 to TRBJ2-3. Germline V gene data show CDR1 as SQVTM and CDR2 as ANQGSEA. The CDR3 covers 15 residues. CDR3 in amino acids: CSVELPDGFTDTQYF.

Judged by frequency, this clonotype is medium-sized (0.01 to 0.1%). The CDR3 spells CASSEIPGLAGGRSYEQYF. The rearrangement uses TRBV2 and TRBJ2-7; no DNA is available, so the TRBD2 call from TCRdb remains unchecked. In germline, CDR1 is SNHLY, CDR2 FYNNEI. The length of the CDR3 is 19 residues.

The chain's CDR3 is CSGPEAGGNEQFF. This chain joins TRBV29-1 and TRBJ2-1; TCRdb's assignment of TRBD2 cannot be checked, as there is no DNA. This CDR3 is built from 13 residues. Germline V gene data show CDR1 as SQVTM and CDR2 as ANQGSEA.

This clonotype is labeled medium-sized based on frequency. This chain links TRBV6-5 with TRBJ2-5; the D gene TCRdb calls, TRBD1, cannot be checked with no DNA. The CDR3 runs to 14 residues. CDR1 and CDR2 from the germline V gene are MNHEY and SVGAGI. CDR3 region: CASSRWGDGETQYF.

Its frequency marks this clonotype as medium-sized. The chain links TRBV7-8 to TRBJ2-2; TCRdb names TRBD1, which stays unverified in the absence of DNA. CDR1 is SGHVS and CDR2 is FQNEAQ in the germline V gene. The CDR3 length is 18 residues. The CDR3 region is CASSRGGRIGSNTGELFF. Full variable domain (rest looked up from reference TRBV7-8 and TRBJ2-2): GAGVSQSPRYKVAKRGQDVALRCDPISGHVSLFWYQQALGQGPEFLTYFQNEAQLDKSGLPSDRFFAERPEGSVSTLKIQRTQQEDSAVYLCASSRGGRIGSNTGELFFGEGSRLTVL.

By frequency, this clonotype registers medium-sized. The gene calls are TRBV29-1 and TRBJ2-7. The germline V gene has CDR1 SQVTM and CDR2 ANQGSEA. This CDR3 spans 13 amino acids. The CDR3 spells CSVDLGSSYEQYF.

By frequency, this clonotype is medium-sized. This chain uses TRBV7-9 with TRBJ2-1; TCRdb lists TRBD1, though no DNA is available to test this call. The CDR3 runs 16 residues. The germline V gene encodes CDR1 SEHNR and CDR2 FQNEAQ (reference sequence). CDR3 protein: CASSLVLSGGYNEQFF.

This clonotype ranks as medium-sized in terms of frequency. This chain joins TRBV11-2 and TRBJ2-2; the TRBD1 assignment by TCRdb is unverifiable without DNA. Germline lookup yields CDR1 SGHAT and CDR2 FQNNGV. The CDR3 totals 17 residues. Here the CDR3 reads CASSSNRGRDWTGELFF.

V gene TRBV6-5 combines with J gene TRBJ2-1. Germline V gene sequence: CDR1 MNHEY, CDR2 SVGAGI. The CDR3 runs to 15 residues. CDR3 loop: CASSYSISGYNEQFF.

The chain links TRBV12-3 or TRBV12-4 to TRBJ2-3; no DNA is available, so the TRBD1 call from TCRdb remains unchecked. CDR3 length: 18 amino acids. The chain's CDR3 is CASSTRDRGGWGTDTQYF.

By frequency, this clonotype is medium-sized. The genes are TRBV25-1 and TRBJ1-5. CDR3 length: 14 amino acids. Germline assignment: CDR1 MGHDK and CDR2 SYGVNS. This CDR3 is CASSEFGVNQPQHF. The full variable domain, its missing parts supplied by reference TRBV25-1 and TRBJ1-5, is EADIYQTPRYLVIGTGKKITLECSQTMGHDKMYWYQQDPGMELHLIHYSYGVNSTEKGDLSSESTVSRIRTEHFPLTLESARPSHTSQYLCASSEFGVNQPQHFGDGTRLSIL.

Measured by frequency, this clonotype is medium-sized. The rearrangement uses TRBV29-1 and TRBJ2-7; absent DNA, TCRdb's TRBD1 call cannot be checked. The germline V gene has CDR1 SQVTM and CDR2 ANQGSEA. The CDR3 consists of 14 residues. The CDR3 protein is CSAQPGTGNYEQYF.

The rearrangement joins TRBV28 to TRBJ2-1; checking the TCRdb D call of TRBD2 is not possible without DNA. Germline V gives CDR1 MDHEN, CDR2 SYDVKM. The CDR3 extends over 14 amino acids. CDR3 residues: CASSLGLEINEQFF.

This CDR3 reads CASSTRHFQETQYF. The chain joins TRBV28 to TRBJ2-5. The CDR3 covers 14 residues. Germline values: CDR1 MDHEN, CDR2 SYDVKM.

This clonotype registers medium-sized by frequency. The chain carries TRBV7-9 and TRBJ1-5; TCRdb picks TRBD1, but there is no DNA to check that call. Germline V lookup: CDR1 SEHNR, CDR2 FQNEAQ (reference sequence). CDR3 size: 17 residues. The CDR3 spells CASATGSRGERDQPQHF.

The rearrangement joins TRBV29-1 to TRBJ1-1. This CDR3 region has 12 residues. CDR1 is SQVTM, CDR2 ANQGSEA, per germline. CDR3 amino acids: CSVEDPNPEAFF.

The chain has TRBV29-1 and TRBJ2-1. This CDR3 contains 13 residues. CDR1 and CDR2 from the germline V gene are SQVTM and ANQGSEA. The chain's CDR3 is CSVNPDFGNEQFF.

The chain combines TRBV4-2 with TRBJ2-1. The CDR3 totals 16 residues. Germline V gene lookup returns CDR1 LGHNA and CDR2 YNFKEQ. The chain's CDR3 is CASSQPRERNYNEQFF.